This T cell receptor (beta chain) was identified during a study of blood T cell repertoires in COVID-19. The overall study: Sources were T cells, B-cell-depleted T cells, or PBMCs; the material itself was cDNA or gDNA.

Participants were aged about 18 to 90 years, lived in over 20 US areas, and enrolled virtually. Per the original data handling: The authors estimated nucleated cell counts from reference gene primer amplification. TCRdb's table, derived via immunoSEQ multiplex PCR, lists solely in-frame clones and lacks some. That table is the source of V, J and clone size, and D and trimming were worked out from the DNA. This sample has about 140,000 clones, with almost 85% found just once. Germline-derived CDR1 and CDR2 are SGHNT and YYREEE (reference sequence). With V trimmed by 5 bases and J by 3 bases, 7 bases remained unmatched. This CDR3 is built from 15 residues.

The chain recombines TRBV5-4 with TRBJ2-1; TRBD1 matches at 8 bases. Specimen: PBMCs or T cells enriched from blood (not recorded which). This receptor was taken from a man in his forties with acute COVID-19. Written as DNA, the CDR3 is TGTGCCAGCAGTTTTGACAGGGGAGGCTACAATGAGCAGTTCTTC. It is translated as CASSFDRGGYNEQFF.